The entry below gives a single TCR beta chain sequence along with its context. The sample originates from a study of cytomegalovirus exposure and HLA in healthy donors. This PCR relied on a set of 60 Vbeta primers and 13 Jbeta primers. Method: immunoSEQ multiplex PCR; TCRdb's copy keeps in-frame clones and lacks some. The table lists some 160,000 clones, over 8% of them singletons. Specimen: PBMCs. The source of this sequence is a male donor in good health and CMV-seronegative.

The CDR3 DNA sequence: TGTGCCAGTAGTGATCGAGGAGGAGGCCCAGCTGAACAAGCTTTCTTT. This gives the protein CASSDRGGGPAEQAFF. This chain connects TRBV19 to TRBJ1-1; D ambiguous. Trimming cost V 5 bases and J 9 bases, with 25 bases left between them. This CDR3 is built from 16 residues. Germline V gene data show CDR1 as LNHDA and CDR2 as SQIVND (reference sequence).